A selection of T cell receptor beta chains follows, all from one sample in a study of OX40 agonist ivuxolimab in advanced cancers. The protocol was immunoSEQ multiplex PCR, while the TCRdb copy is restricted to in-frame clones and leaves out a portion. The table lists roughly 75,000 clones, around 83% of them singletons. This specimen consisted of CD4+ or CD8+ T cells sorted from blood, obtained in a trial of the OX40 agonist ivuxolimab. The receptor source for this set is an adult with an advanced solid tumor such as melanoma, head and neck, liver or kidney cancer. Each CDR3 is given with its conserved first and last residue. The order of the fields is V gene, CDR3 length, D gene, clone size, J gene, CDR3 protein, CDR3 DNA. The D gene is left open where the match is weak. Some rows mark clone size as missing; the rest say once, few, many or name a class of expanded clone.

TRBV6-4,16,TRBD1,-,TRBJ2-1,CASSERGTGGLNEQFF,TGTGCCAGCAGTGAGAGAGGGACAGGGGGTTTAAATGAGCAGTTCTTC
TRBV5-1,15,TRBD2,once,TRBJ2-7,CASSLAGGLAGEQYF,TGCGCCAGCAGCTTGGCGGGGGGACTAGCGGGCGAGCAGTACTTC
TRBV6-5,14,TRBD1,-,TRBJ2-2,CASSYGQGSGELFF,TGTGCCAGCAGTTACGGACAGGGGTCCGGGGAGCTGTTTTTT
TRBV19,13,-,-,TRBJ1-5,CASSRNQLKPQHF,TGTGCCAGTAGTAGGAACCAACTCAAGCCCCAGCATTTT
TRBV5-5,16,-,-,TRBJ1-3,CASSFSGTFSGNTIYF,TGTGCCAGCAGTTTCTCCGGGACATTCTCTGGAAACACCATATATTTT
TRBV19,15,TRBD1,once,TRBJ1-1,CASSKRQGVNTEAFF,TGTGCCAGTAGTAAAAGACAGGGGGTGAACACTGAAGCTTTCTTT
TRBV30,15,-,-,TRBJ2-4,CAWNHRQLAKNIQYF,TGTGCCTGGAACCACAGGCAGCTAGCCAAAAACATTCAGTACTTC
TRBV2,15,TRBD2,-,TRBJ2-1,CASSLLGLAGTEQFF,TGTGCCAGCAGTCTTCTGGGACTAGCGGGAACTGAGCAGTTCTTC
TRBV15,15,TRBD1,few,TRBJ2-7,CATSRGRDSSYEQYF,TGTGCCACCAGCAGAGGACGGGACAGCTCCTACGAGCAGTACTTC
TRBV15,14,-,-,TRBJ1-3,CATSWGVSGNTIYF,TGTGCCACCAGCTGGGGGGTCTCTGGAAACACCATATATTTT
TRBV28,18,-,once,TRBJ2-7,CASSLYGVGGGGLYEQYF,TGTGCCAGCAGTTTATACGGCGTGGGGGGCGGGGGCCTCTACGAGCAGTACTTC
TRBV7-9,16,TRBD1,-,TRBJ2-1,CASSVMLQGDRYEQFF,TGTGCCAGCAGCGTTATGTTACAGGGGGATCGCTATGAGCAGTTCTTC
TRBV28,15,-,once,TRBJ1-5,CASSWRQAGNQPQHF,TGTGCCAGCAGTTGGCGACAGGCGGGCAATCAGCCCCAGCATTTT
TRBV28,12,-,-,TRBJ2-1,CASSLSTTGQFF,TGTGCCAGCAGTTTATCGACAACTGGGCAGTTCTTC
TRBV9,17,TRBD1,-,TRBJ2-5,CASSVGTGQLAGETQYF,TGTGCCAGCAGCGTAGGGACAGGGCAGCTGGCGGGGGAGACCCAGTACTTC
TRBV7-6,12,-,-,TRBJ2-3,CASSRDTDTQYF,TGTGCCAGCAGCCGCGATACAGATACGCAGTATTTT
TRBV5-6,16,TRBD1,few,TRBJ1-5,CASSSQGIVSNQPQHF,TGTGCCAGCAGCTCACAGGGGATTGTAAGCAATCAGCCCCAGCATTTT
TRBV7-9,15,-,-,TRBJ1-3,CASSQGRPRGNTIYF,TGTGCCAGCAGCCAGGGCCGACCCAGGGGAAACACCATATATTTT
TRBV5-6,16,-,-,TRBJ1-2,CASSFFQGRTPYGYTF,TGTGCCAGCAGCTTTTTTCAGGGGCGCACCCCCTATGGCTACACCTTC
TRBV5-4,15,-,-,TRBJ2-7,CASSFWTDRSYEQYF,TGTGCCAGCAGCTTTTGGACAGACCGCTCCTACGAGCAGTACTTC
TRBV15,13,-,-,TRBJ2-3,CATSRGGTDTQYF,TGTGCCACCAGCAGAGGGGGCACAGATACGCAGTATTTT
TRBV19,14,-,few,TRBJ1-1,CASNSWGQNTEAFF,TGTGCCAGTAACTCTTGGGGGCAGAACACTGAAGCTTTCTTT
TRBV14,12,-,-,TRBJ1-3,CASSQRWETIYF,TGTGCCAGCAGCCAGCGGTGGGAGACCATATATTTT
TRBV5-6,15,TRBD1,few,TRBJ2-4,CASSGTGGLSDIQYF,TGTGCCAGCAGCGGGACAGGGGGATTATCGGACATTCAGTACTTC
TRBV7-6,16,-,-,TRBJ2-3,CASSSPGGGSTDTQYF,TGTGCCAGCAGCTCCCCCGGAGGGGGGAGCACAGATACGCAGTATTTT
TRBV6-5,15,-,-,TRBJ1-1,CASSYNPVRGTEAFF,TGTGCCAGCAGTTACAATCCGGTCCGGGGCACTGAAGCTTTCTTT
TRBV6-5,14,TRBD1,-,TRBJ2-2,CASRRQGFAGELFF,TGTGCCAGCAGAAGACAGGGATTCGCCGGGGAGCTGTTTTTT
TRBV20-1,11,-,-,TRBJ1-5,CSAAGDQPQHF,TGCAGTGCTGCAGGGGATCAGCCCCAGCATTTT
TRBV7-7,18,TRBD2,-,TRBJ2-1,CASSLSPSLAGGWGEQFF,TGTGCTAGCAGCTTATCTCCCTCCCTAGCGGGAGGTTGGGGTGAGCAGTTCTTC
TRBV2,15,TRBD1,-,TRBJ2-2,CASSPGGEVTGELFF,TGTGCCAGCAGTCCAGGGGGCGAAGTCACCGGGGAGCTGTTTTTT
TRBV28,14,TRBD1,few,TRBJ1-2,CASSLSTGGYGYTF,TGTGCCAGCAGTTTATCGACAGGGGGTTATGGCTACACCTTC
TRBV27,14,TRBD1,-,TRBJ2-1,CASSLDRVNNEQFF,TGTGCCAGCAGTTTGGACAGGGTTAACAATGAGCAGTTCTTC
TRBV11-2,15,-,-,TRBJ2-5,CASSQGAGGWETQYF,TGTGCCAGCAGCCAGGGAGCCGGGGGTTGGGAGACCCAGTACTTC
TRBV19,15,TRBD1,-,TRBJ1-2,CASSNLQTGGYGYTF,TGTGCCAGTAGTAACCTTCAGACAGGGGGGTATGGCTACACCTTC
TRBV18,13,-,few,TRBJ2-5,CASSAREIRTQYF,TGTGCCAGCTCAGCCCGGGAAATCAGGACCCAGTACTTC
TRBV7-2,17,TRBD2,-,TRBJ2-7,CASSLAGSGRGSYEQYF,TGTGCCAGCAGCTTAGCGGGTAGCGGGAGGGGATCCTACGAGCAGTACTTC
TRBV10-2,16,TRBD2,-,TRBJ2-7,CASSLPGGDISYEQYF,TGCGCCAGCAGCCTCCCCGGGGGGGACATATCCTACGAGCAGTACTTC
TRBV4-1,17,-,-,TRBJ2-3,CASRANWWAGAPDTQYF,TGCGCCAGCAGGGCCAATTGGTGGGCGGGGGCCCCAGATACGCAGTATTTT
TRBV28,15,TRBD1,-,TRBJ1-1,CASSHRGVRNTEAFF,TGTGCCAGCAGTCACAGGGGGGTAAGGAACACTGAAGCTTTCTTT
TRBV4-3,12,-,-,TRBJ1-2,CASSQDMRGYTF,TGCGCCAGCAGCCAAGACATGCGGGGCTACACCTTC
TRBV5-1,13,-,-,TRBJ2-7,CASSLDSAGEQYF,TGCGCCAGCAGCTTGGATAGCGCCGGCGAGCAGTACTTC
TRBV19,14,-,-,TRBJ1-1,CASSIPGRNTEAFF,TGTGCCAGTAGTATACCAGGGAGGAACACTGAAGCTTTCTTT
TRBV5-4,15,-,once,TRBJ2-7,CASSRGSRGPSEQYF,TGTGCCAGCAGCCGCGGGAGTAGGGGGCCATCCGAGCAGTACTTC
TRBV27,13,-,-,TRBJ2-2,CASSLYVTGELFF,TGTGCCAGCAGTTTATATGTCACCGGGGAGCTGTTTTTT
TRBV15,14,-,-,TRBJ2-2,CATSRDIYTGELFF,TGTGCCACCAGCAGAGATATATACACCGGGGAGCTGTTTTTT
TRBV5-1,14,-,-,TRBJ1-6,CASREGPISSPLHF,TGCGCCAGCAGAGAGGGGCCAATAAGTTCACCCCTCCACTTT
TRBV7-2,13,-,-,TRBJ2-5,CASSFGQQETQYF,TGTGCCAGCAGCTTTGGCCAGCAAGAGACCCAGTACTTC
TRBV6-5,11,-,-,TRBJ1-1,CATLRTNEAFF,TGTGCTACCCTACGGACGAATGAAGCTTTCTTT
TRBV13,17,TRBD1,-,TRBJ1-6,CASSLGGWGQGSTPLHF,TGTGCCAGCAGCTTAGGCGGATGGGGACAGGGCTCGACACCCCTCCACTTT
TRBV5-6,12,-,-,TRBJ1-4,CASSLGEEKLFF,TGTGCCAGCAGCTTGGGTGAGGAAAAACTGTTTTTT
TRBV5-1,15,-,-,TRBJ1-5,CASSFTGGRDQPQHF,TGCGCCAGCAGCTTTACTGGTGGCAGGGATCAGCCCCAGCATTTT
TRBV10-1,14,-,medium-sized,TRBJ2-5,CASSESGGQETQYF,TGCGCCAGCAGTGAGTCGGGAGGACAAGAGACCCAGTACTTC
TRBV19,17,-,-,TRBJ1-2,CASSTKPGAPANYGYTF,TGTGCCAGTAGTACTAAACCAGGGGCCCCAGCTAACTATGGCTACACCTTC
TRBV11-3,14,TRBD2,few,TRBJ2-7,CASSSGTSGYEQYF,TGTGCCAGCAGTTCCGGGACTAGCGGCTACGAGCAGTACTTC
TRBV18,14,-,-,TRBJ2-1,CASSPIQGINEQFF,TGTGCCAGCTCACCAATACAGGGCATCAATGAGCAGTTCTTC
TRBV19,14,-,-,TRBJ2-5,CASSLDWDQETQYF,TGTGCCAGTAGTTTGGACTGGGACCAAGAGACCCAGTACTTC
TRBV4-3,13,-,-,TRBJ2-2,CASSLTQVGELFF,TGCGCCAGCAGCCTCACTCAGGTCGGGGAGCTGTTTTTT